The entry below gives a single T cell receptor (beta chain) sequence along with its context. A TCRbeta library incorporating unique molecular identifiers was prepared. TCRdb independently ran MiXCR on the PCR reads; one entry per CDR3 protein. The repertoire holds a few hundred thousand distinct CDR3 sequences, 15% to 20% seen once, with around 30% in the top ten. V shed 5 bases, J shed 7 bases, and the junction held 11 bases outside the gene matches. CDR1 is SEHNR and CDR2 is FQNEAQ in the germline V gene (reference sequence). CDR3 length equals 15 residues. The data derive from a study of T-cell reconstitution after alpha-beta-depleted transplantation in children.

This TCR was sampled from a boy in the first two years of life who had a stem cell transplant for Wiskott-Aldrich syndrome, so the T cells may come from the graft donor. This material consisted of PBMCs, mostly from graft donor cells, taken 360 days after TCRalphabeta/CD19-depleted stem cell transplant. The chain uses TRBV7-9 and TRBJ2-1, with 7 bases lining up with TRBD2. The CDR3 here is CASSPVSGMVNEQFF. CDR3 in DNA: TGTGCCAGCAGCCCAGTCAGCGGGATGGTAAATGAGCAGTTCTTC. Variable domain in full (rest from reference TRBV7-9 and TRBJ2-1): DTGVSQNPRHKITKRGQNVTFRCDPISEHNRLYWYRQTLGQGPEFLTYFQNEAQLEKSRLLSDRFSAERPKGSFSTLEIQRTEQGDSAMYLCASSPVSGMVNEQFFGPGTRLTVL.